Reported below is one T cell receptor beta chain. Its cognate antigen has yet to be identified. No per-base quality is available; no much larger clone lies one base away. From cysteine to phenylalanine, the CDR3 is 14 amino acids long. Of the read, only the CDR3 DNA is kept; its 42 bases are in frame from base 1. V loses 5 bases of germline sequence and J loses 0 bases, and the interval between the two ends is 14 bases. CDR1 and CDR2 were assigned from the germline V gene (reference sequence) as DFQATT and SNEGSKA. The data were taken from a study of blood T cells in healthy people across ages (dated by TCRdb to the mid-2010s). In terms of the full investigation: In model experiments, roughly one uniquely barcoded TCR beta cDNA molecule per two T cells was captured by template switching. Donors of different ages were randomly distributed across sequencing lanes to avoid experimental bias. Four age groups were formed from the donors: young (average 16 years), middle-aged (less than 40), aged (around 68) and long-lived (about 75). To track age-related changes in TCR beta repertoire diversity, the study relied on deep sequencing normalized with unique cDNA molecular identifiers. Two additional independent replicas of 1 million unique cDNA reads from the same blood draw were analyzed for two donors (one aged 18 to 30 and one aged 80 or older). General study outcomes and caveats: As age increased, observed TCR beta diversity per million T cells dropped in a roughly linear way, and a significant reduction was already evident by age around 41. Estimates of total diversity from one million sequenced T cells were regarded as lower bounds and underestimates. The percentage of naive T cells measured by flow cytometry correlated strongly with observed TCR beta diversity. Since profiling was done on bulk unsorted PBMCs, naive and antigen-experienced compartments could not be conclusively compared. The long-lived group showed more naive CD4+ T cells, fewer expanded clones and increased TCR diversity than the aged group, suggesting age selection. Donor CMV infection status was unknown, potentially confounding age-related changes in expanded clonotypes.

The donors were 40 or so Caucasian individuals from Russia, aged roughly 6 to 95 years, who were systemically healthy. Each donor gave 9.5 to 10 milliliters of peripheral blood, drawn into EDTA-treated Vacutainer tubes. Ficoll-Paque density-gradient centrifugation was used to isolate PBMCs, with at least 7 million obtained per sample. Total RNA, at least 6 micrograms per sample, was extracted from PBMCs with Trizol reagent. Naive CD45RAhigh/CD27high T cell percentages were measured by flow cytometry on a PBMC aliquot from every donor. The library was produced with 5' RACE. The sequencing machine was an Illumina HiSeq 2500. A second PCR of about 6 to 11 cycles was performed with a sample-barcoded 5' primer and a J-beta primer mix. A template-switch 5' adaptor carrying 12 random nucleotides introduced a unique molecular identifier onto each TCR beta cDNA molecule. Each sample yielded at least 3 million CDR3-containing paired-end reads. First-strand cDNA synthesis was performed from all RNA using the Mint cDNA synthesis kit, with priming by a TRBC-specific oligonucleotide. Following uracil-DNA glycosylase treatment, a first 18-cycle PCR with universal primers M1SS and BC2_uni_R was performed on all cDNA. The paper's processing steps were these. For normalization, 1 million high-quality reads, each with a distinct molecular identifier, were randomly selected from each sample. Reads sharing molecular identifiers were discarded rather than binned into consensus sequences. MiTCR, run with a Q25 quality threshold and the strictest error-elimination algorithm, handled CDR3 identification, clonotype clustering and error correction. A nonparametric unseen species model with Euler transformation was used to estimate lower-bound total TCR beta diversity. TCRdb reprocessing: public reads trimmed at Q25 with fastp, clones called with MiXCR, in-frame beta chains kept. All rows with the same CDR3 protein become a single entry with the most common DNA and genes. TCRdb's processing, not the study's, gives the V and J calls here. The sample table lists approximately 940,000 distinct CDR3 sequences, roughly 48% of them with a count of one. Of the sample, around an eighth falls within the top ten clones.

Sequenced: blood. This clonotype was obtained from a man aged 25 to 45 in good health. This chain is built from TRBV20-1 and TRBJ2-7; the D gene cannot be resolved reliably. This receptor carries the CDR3 CSAGRAQLSYEQYF. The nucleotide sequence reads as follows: TGCAGTGCTGGCCGGGCCCAACTCTCCTACGAGCAGTACTTC.